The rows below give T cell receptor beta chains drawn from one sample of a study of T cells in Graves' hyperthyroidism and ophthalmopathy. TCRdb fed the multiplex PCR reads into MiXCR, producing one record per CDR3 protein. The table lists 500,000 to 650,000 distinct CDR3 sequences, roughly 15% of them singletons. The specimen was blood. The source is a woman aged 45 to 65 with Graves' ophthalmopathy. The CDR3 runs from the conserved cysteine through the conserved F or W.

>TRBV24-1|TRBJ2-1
CATSDGTLSSYNEQFF
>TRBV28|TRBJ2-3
CASSLPLAGVAPDTQYF
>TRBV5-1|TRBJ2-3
CASAGTGITDTQYF
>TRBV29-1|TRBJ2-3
CSVEIPSTDTQYF
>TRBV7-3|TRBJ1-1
CASSPQVGGSTEAFF
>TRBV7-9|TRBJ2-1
CASSLTLLAGGPHEQFF
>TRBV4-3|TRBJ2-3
CASSQDGTAITDTQYF
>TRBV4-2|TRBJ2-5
CASSNTETQYF
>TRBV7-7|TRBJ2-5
CASSLSPGDQETQYF
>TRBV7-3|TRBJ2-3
CASSSAGGDTQYF
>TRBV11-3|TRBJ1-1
CASSLVTGTTEAFF
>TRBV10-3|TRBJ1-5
CATTDRGPSVGNQSQHF
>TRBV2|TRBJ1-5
CASSGDTSNQPQHF
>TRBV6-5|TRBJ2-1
CASSYRAPSGYNEQFF
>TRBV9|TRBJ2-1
CASSVDLAGGYNEQFF
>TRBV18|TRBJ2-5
CASFGVGETQYF
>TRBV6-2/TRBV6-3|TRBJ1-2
CASRATGANYGYTF
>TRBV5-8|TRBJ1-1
CASGRGQVNTEAFF
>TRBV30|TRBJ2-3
CASEPSEKGADTQYF
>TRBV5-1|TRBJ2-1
CASSWWGRRTSGSLNEQFF
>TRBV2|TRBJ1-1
CASSDVGMNTEAFF
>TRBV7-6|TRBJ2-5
CASSSASGEQETQYF
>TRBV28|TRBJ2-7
CASSFMATSGVSYEQYF
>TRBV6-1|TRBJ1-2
CASSPVVGYGYTF
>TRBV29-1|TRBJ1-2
CSVEDRSESGYTF
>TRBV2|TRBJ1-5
CASRQQGSNQPQHF
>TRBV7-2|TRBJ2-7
CASSLGGLAGFYEQYF
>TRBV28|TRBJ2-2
CASSWSRRGTGELFF
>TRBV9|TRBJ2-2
CASSGSTANTGELFF
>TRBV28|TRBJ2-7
CASSFGVWGGRANSEQYF
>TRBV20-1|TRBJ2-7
CSASDRDPYEQYF
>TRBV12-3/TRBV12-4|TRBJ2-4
CASSPGQGGGLAKNIQYF